Detailed here is one T cell receptor beta chain. Its target is unknown. This record comes from a study of OX40 agonist ivuxolimab in advanced cancers. Findings and limits, study-wide: CD8+ T cells were the subset that, on average, had more expanded clones than CD4+.

Profiled with immunoSEQ multiplex PCR; TCRdb holds only in-frame clones, not every one. Altogether almost 85,000 clones are present, about 82% being singletons, with the ten largest covering 6.5%. With baseline, cycle 4 day 1, and cycle 7 day 1 as timepoints, blood was sampled. Trimming pared 4 bases from V and 4 bases from J, leaving 7 bases between. Germline lookup yields CDR1 ENHRY and CDR2 SYGVKD. CDR3 length equals 12 residues. This receptor was obtained from an adult with an advanced solid tumor such as melanoma, head and neck, liver or kidney cancer. The chain employs TRBV10-3 and TRBJ1-1; D ambiguous. This specimen was CD4+ or CD8+ T cells sorted from blood, taken in a trial of the OX40 agonist ivuxolimab. CDR3 amino acids: CAISAGLTEAFF. In DNA, the CDR3 is TGTGCCATCAGTGCGGGCCTCACTGAAGCTTTCTTT.